The 20 T cell receptor beta chains presented below share a single source sample, sequenced in a study of cytomegalovirus exposure and HLA in healthy donors. PCR employed 60 Vbeta and 13 Jbeta primers. Only in-frame clones appear in the TCRdb table, and some are missing; sequencing was by immunoSEQ multiplex PCR. The table lists 250,000 to 350,000 clones, roughly 90% of them singletons. The sample taken for sequencing was PBMCs. The receptors originated from a woman aged 18-29 years in good health and CMV-seronegative.

This chain links TRBV29-1 with TRBJ1-1; perhaps TRBD1 as D (5 bases). This CDR3 has 13 residues. Germline assignment: CDR1 SQVTM and CDR2 ANQGSEA. The V end lost 5 bases, the J end lost 1 base, and 11 bases lay between the germline ends. CDR3 nucleotide sequence: TGCAGCGTTCAACCGCAGGGGAACACTGAAGCTTTCTTT. Protein: CSVQPQGNTEAFF.

The rearrangement joins TRBV11-2 to TRBJ2-7, with a weak D call TRBD1 (6 bases). Germline V CDR1 and CDR2: SGHAT, FQNNGV. V dropped 0 bases and J dropped 3 bases, with 12 bases sitting between them. This CDR3 contains 15 residues. This CDR3 reads CASSLDPTGFYEQYF. In DNA, the CDR3 is TGTGCCAGCAGCTTAGATCCCACAGGGTTCTACGAGCAGTACTTC.

The V call is TRBV2, the J call TRBJ1-1; 8 bases line up with TRBD1. This CDR3 spans 13 amino acids. With V trimmed by 9 bases and J by 1 base, 4 bases remained unmatched. Per the germline V gene, CDR1 is SNHLY and CDR2 is FYNNEI. The CDR3 loop reads CARTGQENTEAFF. In nucleotides, the CDR3 is TGTGCCAGGACGGGACAGGAGAACACTGAAGCTTTCTTT.

This chain links TRBV5-5 with TRBJ2-2; perhaps TRBD2 as D (7 bases). The CDR3 is 17 residues long. Per the germline V gene, CDR1 is SGHKS and CDR2 is YYEKEE (reference sequence). Trimming took 4 bases from V and 1 from J, leaving 17 bases between them. Here the CDR3 reads CASSPYRGGLNTGELFF. CDR3 coding DNA: TGTGCCAGCAGCCCCTACCGCGGGGGCCTGAACACCGGGGAGCTGTTTTTT.

The count of this clone is one. The V call is TRBV6-1, the J call TRBJ2-2; 7 bases fit TRBD1. Looked up from germline, CDR1 is MNHNS and CDR2 is SASEGT. With 7 bases clipped from V and 5 bases from J, the junction kept 7 bases outside the gene matches. The CDR3 contains 14 residues. Here the CDR3 DNA reads TGTGCCAGCACCGGCAGGGGGTGGACCGGGGAGCTGTTTTTT. Translating it yields CASTGRGWTGELFF.

This clone showed up just a few times. CDR3 sequence: CASSPSGDTQYF. CDR3 in DNA: TGTGCCAGCAGTCCCTCAGGGGATACGCAGTATTTT. This chain joins TRBV2 and TRBJ2-3; possible D gene TRBD1, 5 bases. V was clipped by 5 bases and J by 6 bases, with 9 bases between them. Per the germline V gene, CDR1 is SNHLY and CDR2 is FYNNEI. This CDR3 has 12 residues.

The chain recombines TRBV11-2 with TRBJ1-5; the match to TRBD1 covers 8 bases. This CDR3 is built from 15 residues. Per germline, CDR1 SGHAT and CDR2 FQNNGV. After removal of 5 bases from V and 4 bases from J, the junction contained 7 bases not matched to a gene. Here the CDR3 DNA reads TGTGCCAGCAGCGTACGGACAGGGAAGAATCAGCCCCAGCATTTT. This gives the protein CASSVRTGKNQPQHF. The variable domain in full, with the rest retrieved from reference TRBV11-2 and TRBJ1-5, is EAGVAQSPRYKIIEKRQSVAFWCNPISGHATLYWYQQILGQGPKLLIQFQNNGVVDDSQLPKDRFSAERLKGVDSTLKIQPAKLEDSAVYLCASSVRTGKNQPQHFGDGTRLSIL.

This chain connects TRBV7-8 to TRBJ2-5, with TRBD1 as a possible D gene (6 bases). V dropped 5 bases and J dropped 1 base, with 17 bases sitting between them. The CDR3 length is 16 residues. CDR1 SGHVS and CDR2 FQNEAQ come from the germline V gene. CDR3 amino acids: CASSVPNRETQETQYF. CDR3 bases: TGTGCCAGCAGCGTACCCAACAGGGAAACCCAAGAGACCCAGTACTTC.

The chain recombines TRBV19 with TRBJ2-3; weak D call: TRBD1 (8 bases). Deletions cut 3 bases from V and 2 bases from J, with 24 bases between. The germline gives CDR1 LNHDA, CDR2 SQIVND (reference sequence). The CDR3 loop spans 19 amino acids. The CDR3 spells CASSILDREGDHTTDTQYF. Written as DNA, the CDR3 is TGTGCCAGTAGTATTTTGGACAGGGAGGGAGACCACACCACAGATACGCAGTATTTT.

J is TRBJ1-2 and V is TRBV5-6, with D uncertain. CDR1 SGHDT and CDR2 YYEEEE come from the germline V gene. The CDR3 is 15 residues long. With 4 bases removed from V and 6 bases from J, the gap between germline ends came to 19 bases. This chain's CDR3 is CASSLDVVPRDGYTF. The CDR3 DNA reads as TGTGCCAGCAGCCTGGACGTGGTGCCCCGGGATGGCTACACCTTC. The full variable domain, with the rest looked up from reference TRBV5-6 and TRBJ1-2, is DAGVTQSPTHLIKTRGQQVTLRCSPKSGHDTVSWYQQALGQGPQFIFQYYEEEERQRGNFPDRFSGHQFPNYSSELNVNALLLGDSALYLCASSLDVVPRDGYTFGSGTRLTVV.

This chain's CDR3 is CASSPSPSSYEQYF. The CDR3 nucleotides read TGTGCCAGCAGTCCGAGCCCGAGCTCCTACGAGCAGTACTTC. This chain uses TRBV27 with TRBJ2-7; D not certain. The CDR3 extends over 14 amino acids. The V and J ends lost 5 bases and 0 bases respectively, with 11 bases between them. The germline V gene encodes CDR1 MNHEY and CDR2 SMNVEV (reference sequence).

Only a few counts were recorded for this clone. The chain combines TRBV7-7 with TRBJ2-5; no firm D call. CDR1 is SSHAT, CDR2 FNYEAQ, per germline (reference sequence). Deletions cut 4 bases from V and 2 bases from J, with 8 bases between. The CDR3 is 13 amino acids. The CDR3 spells CASSSRLQETQYF. CDR3 nucleotides: TGTGCCAGCAGCTCTAGGCTTCAAGAGACCCAGTACTTC.

CDR3 sequence: CAIMGAGQGKNEQFF. The CDR3 coding sequence is TGTGCCATCATGGGGGCGGGACAGGGGAAGAATGAGCAGTTCTTC. The chain couples TRBV10-3 to TRBJ2-1; 10 positions agree with TRBD1. CDR1 is ENHRY, CDR2 SYGVKD, per germline. The CDR3 runs 15 residues. J lost 7 bases, V lost 7 bases, and 10 bases had no gene match.

This clone was counted a single time. The chain couples TRBV7-9 to TRBJ2-1, with 11 bases fitting TRBD2. Trimming at V came to 5 bases and at J to 2 bases, leaving 2 bases not matched to a gene. CDR3 length equals 15 residues. Germline CDR1 SEHNR, CDR2 FQNEAQ (reference sequence). DNA of the CDR3: TGTGCCAGCAGCCGACTAGCGGGGACCTACAATGAGCAGTTCTTC. Amino acid sequence: CASSRLAGTYNEQFF.

The chain combines TRBV7-9 with TRBJ1-4; D possibly corresponds to TRBD1 (5 bases). CDR3 length: 14 residues. Germline assignment: CDR1 SEHNR and CDR2 FQNEAQ (reference sequence). Trimming shortened V by 8 bases and J by 7 bases, and 17 bases separated the two germline ends. This CDR3 reads CASQTGGNAEKLFF. Written as DNA, the CDR3 is TGTGCCAGCCAAACCGGGGGAAACGCTGAAAAACTGTTTTTT.

V and J are TRBV23-1 and TRBJ2-7; 7 nucleotides match TRBD1. TRBV23-1 is known as an ORF, though its function is uncertain. The CDR3 totals 15 residues. Trimming at V came to 1 base and at J to 4 bases, leaving 7 bases not matched to a gene. CDR3 in amino acids: CASSQFLRGLYEQYF. As DNA, the CDR3 is TGCGCCAGCAGTCAATTCCTTAGGGGGCTATACGAGCAGTACTTC.

The rearrangement joins TRBV11-2 to TRBJ1-1; 9 bases line up with TRBD1. V dropped 2 bases and J dropped 5; count of bases not matched to a gene: 3. Per germline, CDR1 SGHAT and CDR2 FQNNGV. This CDR3 contains 14 residues. CDR3 amino acids: CASSLRTGETEAFF. The CDR3 nucleotides are TGTGCCAGCAGCTTACGGACAGGGGAAACTGAAGCTTTCTTT.

The chain links TRBV7-2 to TRBJ2-7; D remains ambiguous. V was pared by 0 bases and J by 7 bases, with 13 bases between. From germline, CDR1 is SGHTA and CDR2 FQGNSA. The CDR3 contains 14 residues. The CDR3 is CASSLASRIEEQYF. Here the CDR3 DNA reads TGTGCCAGCAGCTTAGCCTCGAGGATCGAGGAGCAGTACTTC.

The rearrangement joins TRBV2 to TRBJ2-1, with 11 nucleotides matching TRBD2. The CDR3 loop spans 14 amino acids. The junction had 2 bases not matched to a gene; V was cut back by 6 bases and J by 4 bases. Looked up from germline, CDR1 is SNHLY and CDR2 is FYNNEI. CDR3 DNA: TGTGCCAGCAGGGCTAGCGGGGGGTACAATGAGCAGTTCTTC. Translated, it gives CASRASGGYNEQFF.

The chain carries TRBV9 and TRBJ1-1; D gene ambiguous. Germline-derived CDR1 and CDR2 are SGDLS and YYNGEE. V lost 3 bases, J lost 11 bases, and 17 bases lay in between. The CDR3 is 13 amino acids. The CDR3 nucleotides are TGTGCCAGCAGCGCCCCCCCCGACAACTCGGCTTTCTTT. Protein product: CASSAPPDNSAFF.